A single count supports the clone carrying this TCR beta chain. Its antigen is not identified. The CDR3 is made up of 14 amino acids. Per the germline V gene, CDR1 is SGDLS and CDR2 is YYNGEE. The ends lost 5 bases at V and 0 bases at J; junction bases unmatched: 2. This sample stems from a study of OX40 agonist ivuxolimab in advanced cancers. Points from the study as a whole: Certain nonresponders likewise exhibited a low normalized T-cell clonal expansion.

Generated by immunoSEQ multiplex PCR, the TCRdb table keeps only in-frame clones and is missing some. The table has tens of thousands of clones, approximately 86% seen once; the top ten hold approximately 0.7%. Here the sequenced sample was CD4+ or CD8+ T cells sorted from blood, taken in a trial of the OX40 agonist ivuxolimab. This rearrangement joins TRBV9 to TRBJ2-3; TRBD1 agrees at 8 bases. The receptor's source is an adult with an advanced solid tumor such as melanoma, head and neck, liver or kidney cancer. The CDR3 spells CASRRTGSTDTQYF. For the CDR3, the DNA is TGTGCCAGCAGGCGGACAGGGAGCACAGATACGCAGTATTTT.